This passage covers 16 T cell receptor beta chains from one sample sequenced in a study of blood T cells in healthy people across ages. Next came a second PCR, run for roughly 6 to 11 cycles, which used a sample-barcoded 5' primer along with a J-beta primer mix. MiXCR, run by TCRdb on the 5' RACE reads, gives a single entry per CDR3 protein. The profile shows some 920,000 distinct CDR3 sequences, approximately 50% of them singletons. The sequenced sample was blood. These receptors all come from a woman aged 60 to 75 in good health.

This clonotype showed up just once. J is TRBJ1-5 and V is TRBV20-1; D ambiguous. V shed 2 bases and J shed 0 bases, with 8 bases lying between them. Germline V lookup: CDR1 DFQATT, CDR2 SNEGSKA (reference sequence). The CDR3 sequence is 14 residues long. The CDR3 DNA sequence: TGCAGTGCTAGATGGGGAAATAGCAATCAGCCCCAGCATTTT. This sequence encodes CSARWGNSNQPQHF.

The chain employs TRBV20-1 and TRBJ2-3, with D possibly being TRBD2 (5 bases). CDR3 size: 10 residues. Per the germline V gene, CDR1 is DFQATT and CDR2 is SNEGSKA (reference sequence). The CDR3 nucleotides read TGCAGCTACGGGGCAGATACGCAGTATTTT. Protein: CSYGADTQYF.

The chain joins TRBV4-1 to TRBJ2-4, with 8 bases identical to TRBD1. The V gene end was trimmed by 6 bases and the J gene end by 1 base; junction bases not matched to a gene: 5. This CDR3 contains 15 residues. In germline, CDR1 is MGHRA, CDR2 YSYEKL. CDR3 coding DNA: TGCGCCAGCAGAGGACAGGGTATGGCCAAAAACATTCAGTACTTC. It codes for CASRGQGMAKNIQYF.

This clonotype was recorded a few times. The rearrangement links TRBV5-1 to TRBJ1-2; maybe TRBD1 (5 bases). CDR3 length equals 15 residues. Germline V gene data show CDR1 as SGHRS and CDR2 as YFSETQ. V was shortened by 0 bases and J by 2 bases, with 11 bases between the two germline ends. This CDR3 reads CASSLARQLNYGYTF. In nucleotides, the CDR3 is TGCGCCAGCAGCTTGGCGCGACAGTTGAACTATGGCTACACCTTC.

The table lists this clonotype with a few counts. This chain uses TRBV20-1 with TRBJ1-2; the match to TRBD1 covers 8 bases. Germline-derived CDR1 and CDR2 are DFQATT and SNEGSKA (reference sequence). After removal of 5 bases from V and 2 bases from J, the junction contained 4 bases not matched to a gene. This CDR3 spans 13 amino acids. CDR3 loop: CSALGTGNYGYTF. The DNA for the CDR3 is TGCAGTGCTCTAGGGACAGGAAACTATGGCTACACCTTC.

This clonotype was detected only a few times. The CDR3 spells CASRWNTGELFF. The CDR3 nucleotides are TGTGCCAGCAGGTGGAACACCGGGGAGCTGTTTTTT. The J gene is TRBJ2-2, the V gene TRBV6-2 or TRBV6-3; no definite D call. Trimming shortened V by 6 bases and J by 1 base, and 3 bases separated the two germline ends. The CDR3 is 12 residues long. Germline lookup yields CDR1 MNHEY and CDR2 SVGEGT.

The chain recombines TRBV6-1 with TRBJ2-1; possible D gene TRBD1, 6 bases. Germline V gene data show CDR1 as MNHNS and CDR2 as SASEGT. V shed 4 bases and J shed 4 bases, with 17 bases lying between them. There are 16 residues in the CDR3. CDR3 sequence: CASSGGGKQGYNEQFF. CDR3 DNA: TGTGCCAGCAGTGGGGGTGGGAAACAGGGTTACAATGAGCAGTTCTTC.

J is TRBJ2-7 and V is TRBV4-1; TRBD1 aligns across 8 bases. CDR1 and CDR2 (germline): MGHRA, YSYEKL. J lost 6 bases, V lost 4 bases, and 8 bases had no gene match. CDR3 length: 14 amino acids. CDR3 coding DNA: TGCGCCAGCAGCCTAAAGGACAGGGTCTGCGAGCAGTACTTC. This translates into CASSLKDRVCEQYF.

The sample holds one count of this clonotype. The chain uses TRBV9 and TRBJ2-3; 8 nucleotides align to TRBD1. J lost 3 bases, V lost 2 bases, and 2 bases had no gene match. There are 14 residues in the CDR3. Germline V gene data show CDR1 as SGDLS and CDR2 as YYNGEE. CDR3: CASSVRTGTDTQYF. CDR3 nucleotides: TGTGCCAGCAGCGTCCGGACAGGGACAGATACGCAGTATTTT.

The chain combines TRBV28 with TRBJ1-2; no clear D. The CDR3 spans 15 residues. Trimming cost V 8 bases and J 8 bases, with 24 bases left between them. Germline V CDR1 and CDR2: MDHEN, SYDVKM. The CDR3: CASGEARLGGSGYTF. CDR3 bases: TGTGCCAGCGGAGAGGCTCGTCTCGGCGGAAGCGGCTACACCTTC.

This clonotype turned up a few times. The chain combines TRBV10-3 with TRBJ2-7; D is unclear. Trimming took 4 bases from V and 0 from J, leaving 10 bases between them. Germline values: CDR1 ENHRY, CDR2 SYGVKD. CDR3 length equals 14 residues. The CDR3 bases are TGTGCCATCAGTGTACGTCTATCCTCCTACGAGCAGTACTTC. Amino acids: CAISVRLSSYEQYF.

CDR3 residues: CSAREARSYEQYF. CDR3 nucleotides: TGCAGTGCTAGAGAAGCTCGATCCTACGAGCAGTACTTC. The genes are TRBV20-1 and TRBJ2-7; D uncertain. The germline gives CDR1 DFQATT, CDR2 SNEGSKA (reference sequence). The CDR3 extends over 13 amino acids. V gave up 0 bases and J gave up 1 base, with 7 bases separating them.

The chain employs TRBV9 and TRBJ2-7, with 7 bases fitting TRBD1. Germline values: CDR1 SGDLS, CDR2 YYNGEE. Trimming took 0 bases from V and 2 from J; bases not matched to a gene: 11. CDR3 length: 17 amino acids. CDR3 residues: CASSVAKDRAPTYEQYF. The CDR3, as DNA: TGTGCCAGCAGCGTAGCTAAAGACAGGGCCCCGACCTACGAGCAGTACTTC.

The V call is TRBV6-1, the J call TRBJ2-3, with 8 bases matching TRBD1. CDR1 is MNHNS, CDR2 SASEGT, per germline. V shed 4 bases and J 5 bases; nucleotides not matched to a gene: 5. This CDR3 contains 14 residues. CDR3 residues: CASSGGQAGDTQYF. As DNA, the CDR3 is TGTGCCAGCAGTGGGGGACAGGCGGGAGATACGCAGTATTTT.

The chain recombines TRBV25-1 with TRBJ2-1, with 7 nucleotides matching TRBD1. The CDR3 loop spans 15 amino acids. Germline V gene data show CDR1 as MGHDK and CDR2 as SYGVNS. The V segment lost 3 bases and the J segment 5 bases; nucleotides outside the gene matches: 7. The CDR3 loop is CASSDPDRADNEQFF. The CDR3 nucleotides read TGTGCCAGCAGTGATCCTGACAGGGCCGACAATGAGCAGTTCTTC. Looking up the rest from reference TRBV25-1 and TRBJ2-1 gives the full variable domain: EADIYQTPRYLVIGTGKKITLECSQTMGHDKMYWYQQDPGMELHLIHYSYGVNSTEKGDLSSESTVSRIRTEHFPLTLESARPSHTSQYLCASSDPDRADNEQFFGPGTRLTVL.

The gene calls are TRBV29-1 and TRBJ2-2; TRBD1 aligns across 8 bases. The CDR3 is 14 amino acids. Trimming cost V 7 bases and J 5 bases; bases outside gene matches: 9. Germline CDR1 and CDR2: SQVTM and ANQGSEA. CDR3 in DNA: TGCAGCGGGCAGGGGGCAGCTAATACCGGGGAGCTGTTTTTT. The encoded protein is CSGQGAANTGELFF.